This TCR beta chain was documented in a study of blood T cell repertoires in COVID-19. Overall study context: The study drew acute and convalescent COVID-19 samples from the United States, Italy and Spain. PBMCs, B-cell-depleted T cells, or T cells provided the cDNA or gDNA that made up the material.

CDR3 length: 14 residues. V dropped 6 bases and J dropped 1 base, with 12 bases sitting between them. The germline gives CDR1 MDHEN, CDR2 SYDVKM. Enrolment of Seattle patients took place during active infection, and they were followed longitudinally. Per the study methods: Nucleated cell counts were estimated from reference gene primer amplification. Measured with immunoSEQ multiplex PCR; TCRdb has only the in-frame clones, and not every one. V and J calls and clone size follow that table, whereas D and trimming were derived from the DNA. Here the sample spans about 48,000 clones, under 90% being singletons.

This receptor was obtained from an elderly woman with COVID-19, enrolled during active disease. The rearrangement uses TRBV28 and TRBJ1-2, with D hard to call. Sequences were obtained from peripheral blood. The CDR3 DNA follows: TGTGCCAGCAGCTCGGTAAAGAGTAACTATGGCTACACCTTC. It codes for CASSSVKSNYGYTF.